This passage covers 27 T cell receptor beta chains from one sample sequenced in a study of blood T cell repertoires in COVID-19 (dated by TCRdb to the early 2020s). Library prep was done by the immunoSEQ multiplex PCR assay. TCRdb took over this immuneACCESS table, retaining in-frame rearrangements with V and J assigned. Such tables are incomplete; in checked studies, under half of the missing clones stem from an unresolved V gene, and the remainder is unexplained. The sample contains roughly 200,000 clones, 86% of them found a single time. The ten largest clones take up 5% to 6.5% of the sample. The sample was peripheral blood. The receptors derive from a man of 80 years or more with acute or convalescent COVID-19.

The V call is TRBV24-1, the J call TRBJ2-1; 11 nucleotides match TRBD1. Germline CDR1 and CDR2: KGHDR and SFDVKD. After removal of 0 bases from V and 10 bases from J, the junction contained 4 bases not matched to a gene. The CDR3 is 15 amino acids. The CDR3 nucleotides read TGTGCCACCAGTGATTTGGCGGACAGGGGGCACGAGCAGTTCTTC. The encoded protein is CATSDLADRGHEQFF.

This clone was counted a few times. The gene calls are TRBV20-1 and TRBJ1-6; D possibly corresponds to TRBD1 (6 bases). CDR3 length: 17 residues. The V gene's germline CDR1 is DFQATT and CDR2 SNEGSKA (reference sequence). V dropped 3 bases and J dropped 0 bases, with 15 bases sitting between them. CDR3 in amino acids: CSASFTGKGSYNSPLHF. The CDR3 DNA follows: TGCAGTGCTAGTTTTACAGGGAAGGGCTCCTATAATTCACCCCTCCACTTT.

This chain links TRBV15 with TRBJ1-6; D gene uncertain. In germline, CDR1 is LNHNV, CDR2 YYDKDF (reference sequence). CDR3 length: 14 residues. Trimming pared 0 bases from V and 5 bases from J, leaving 5 bases between. The DNA for the CDR3 is TGTGCCACCAGCAGAGATCAGAATAATTCACCCCTCCACTTT. Protein sequence: CATSRDQNNSPLHF.

The chain combines TRBV12-5 with TRBJ2-3; D ambiguous. CDR3 length: 13 amino acids. Germline V gene data show CDR1 as LGHNT and CDR2 as FRNRAP. V was cut by 3 bases and J by 0 bases, with 4 bases left in between. CDR3 in amino acids: CASGFQSTDTQYF. The CDR3 DNA follows: TGTGCTAGTGGTTTTCAGAGCACAGATACGCAGTATTTT.

This clone came up once. The chain links TRBV30 to TRBJ1-2, with 9 nucleotides matching TRBD1. Germline assignment: CDR1 GTSNPN and CDR2 SVGIG (reference sequence). V dropped 0 bases and J dropped 8; count of bases not matched to a gene: 4. There are 13 residues in the CDR3. The CDR3 protein is CAWSVQGAGGYTF. Here the CDR3 DNA reads TGTGCCTGGAGTGTACAGGGGGCGGGCGGCTACACCTTC.

The gene calls are TRBV15 and TRBJ1-2; the D is unclear. This CDR3 has 15 residues. The V end lost 1 base, the J end lost 2 bases, and 11 bases lay between the germline ends. Germline CDR1 reads LNHNV; CDR2 reads YYDKDF (reference sequence). The CDR3 reads CATSRGDTINYGYTF. CDR3 nucleotide sequence: TGTGCCACCAGCAGAGGCGACACGATCAACTATGGCTACACCTTC.

The chain has TRBV11-3 and TRBJ2-1; 8 bases are shared with TRBD2. The CDR3 consists of 15 residues. Germline V gene data show CDR1 as SGHNT and CDR2 as YENEEA. V was clipped by 5 bases and J by 3 bases; unmatched bases: 6. In DNA form, the CDR3 reads TGTGCCAGCAGCCCGCCGGGGACTAGCTACAATGAGCAGTTCTTC. This gives the protein CASSPPGTSYNEQFF.

The chain carries TRBV5-1 and TRBJ2-6, with 8 nucleotides matching TRBD1. CDR3 length equals 17 residues. Germline loops: CDR1 SGHRS, CDR2 YFSETQ. The junction had 9 bases not matched to a gene; V was cut back by 4 bases and J by 3 bases. CDR3 in amino acids: CASSDGTGLGGANVLTF. CDR3 DNA sequence: TGCGCCAGCAGCGACGGGACAGGTCTCGGTGGGGCCAACGTCCTGACTTTC.

The CDR3 DNA reads as TGTGCCAGCAGCTTATCAGAACTAGCGGGAGCAGATACGCAGTATTTT. Its translation: CASSLSELAGADTQYF. This rearrangement joins TRBV11-2 to TRBJ2-3; 11 bases fit TRBD2. The CDR3 extends over 16 amino acids. Germline loops: CDR1 SGHAT, CDR2 FQNNGV. The V gene end was trimmed by 2 bases and the J gene end by 4 bases; junction bases not matched to a gene: 5.

V is TRBV2 and J is TRBJ2-1; 12 bases fit TRBD2. V lost 6 bases, J lost 3 bases, and 9 bases stayed unmatched. Germline assignment: CDR1 SNHLY and CDR2 FYNNEI. The CDR3 runs to 17 residues. In DNA, the CDR3 is TGTGCCAGCAGGGCCGGCCCGACTAGCGGGAGCTACAATGAGCAGTTCTTC. Residues: CASRAGPTSGSYNEQFF.

This chain links TRBV28 with TRBJ2-3; tentative D call: TRBD2 (6 bases). Trimming shortened V by 8 bases and J by 1 base, and 13 bases separated the two germline ends. The CDR3 covers 14 residues. The germline V gene has CDR1 MDHEN and CDR2 SYDVKM. CDR3 in amino acids: CASWGVGGTDTQYF. For the CDR3, the DNA is TGTGCCAGCTGGGGGGTGGGCGGCACAGATACGCAGTATTTT.

The genes are TRBV19 and TRBJ1-1; D uncertain. Germline V gene data show CDR1 as LNHDA and CDR2 as SQIVND (reference sequence). Between the trimmed V and J ends, which lost 5 bases and 5 bases, there was a span of 15 bases. CDR3 length equals 14 residues. The CDR3 bases are TGTGCCAGTAGTCCCACGGGGTGGAGAACTGAAGCTTTCTTT. Its translation is CASSPTGWRTEAFF.

V is TRBV12-3 or TRBV12-4 and J is TRBJ2-7; D uncertain. Trimming removed 6 bases at V and 0 bases at J, with 9 bases between. This CDR3 is 13 amino acids long. The CDR3 bases are TGTGCCAGCAGGCCGGCGGTCTCCTACGAGCAGTACTTC. Translating gives CASRPAVSYEQYF.

The chain has TRBV6-5 and TRBJ1-2, with D possibly matching TRBD1 (6 bases). The CDR3 covers 15 residues. Germline CDR1 MNHEY, CDR2 SVGAGI. V was shortened by 6 bases and J by 8 bases, with 22 bases between the two germline ends. CDR3 region: CASRLLGDQGKGYTF. CDR3 in DNA: TGTGCCAGCAGGCTATTGGGGGACCAGGGGAAAGGCTACACCTTC.

This chain joins TRBV11-3 and TRBJ1-2, with D perhaps TRBD1 (5 bases). CDR1 and CDR2 (germline): SGHNT, YENEEA. V was trimmed by 1 base and J by 2 bases, leaving 8 bases between them. The CDR3 loop spans 14 amino acids. The CDR3 loop is CASSLGSGNYGYTF. CDR3 DNA: TGTGCCAGCAGCTTAGGGTCAGGGAACTATGGCTACACCTTC.

This chain joins TRBV5-6 and TRBJ1-1, with D maybe TRBD1 (5 bases). This CDR3 is 11 amino acids long. Germline V lookup: CDR1 SGHDT, CDR2 YYEEEE. Between the trimmed V and J ends, which lost 5 bases and 10 bases, there was a span of 12 bases. CDR3 nucleotide sequence: TGTGCCAGCAGTTCAGGGTTCGGAGCTTTCTTT. It translates to CASSSGFGAFF.

The J gene is TRBJ1-5, the V gene TRBV5-6; D perhaps matches TRBD1 (6 bases). Germline assignment: CDR1 SGHDT and CDR2 YYEEEE. The ends were cut back, 4 bases at V and 4 bases at J, with 12 bases in the middle. The CDR3 extends over 14 amino acids. The CDR3 here is CASSRRGGNQPQHF. CDR3 bases: TGTGCCAGCAGCCGGAGAGGGGGTAATCAGCCCCAGCATTTT.

This chain links TRBV5-4 with TRBJ2-4, with TRBD2 matching over 10 bases. V lost 4 bases, J lost 0 bases, and 1 base stayed unmatched. From germline, CDR1 is SGHNT and CDR2 YYREEE (reference sequence). The CDR3 sequence is 15 residues long. Here the CDR3 reads CASSRLAGAKNIQYF. The CDR3 DNA follows: TGTGCCAGCAGCCGACTAGCGGGAGCCAAAAACATTCAGTACTTC.

As concerns this clone: Other DNA sequences in this sample translate to the same CDR3. The chain employs TRBV4-1 and TRBJ2-7, with 11 bases aligning to TRBD2. Per the germline V gene, CDR1 is MGHRA and CDR2 is YSYEKL. V lost 4 bases to trimming and J lost 1 base; unmatched junction nucleotides: 3. The CDR3 has 15 residues. CDR3: CASSRGTSGSYEQYF. DNA for the CDR3: TGCGCCAGCAGCCGGGGGACTAGCGGATCCTACGAGCAGTACTTC.

This CDR3 reads CASSRHRGYNSPLHF. In DNA form, the CDR3 reads TGTGCCAGCAGCCGCCACAGGGGGTATAATTCACCCCTCCACTTT. This chain links TRBV3-1 (or the pseudogene TRBV3-2) with TRBJ1-6, with TRBD1 matching over 8 bases. CDR3 length: 15 residues. After removal of 4 bases from V and 4 bases from J, the junction contained 3 bases not matched to a gene. From germline, CDR1 is LGHDT and CDR2 YNNKEL (reference sequence).

The chain has TRBV9 and TRBJ2-7, with 8 bases lining up with TRBD2. CDR1 SGDLS and CDR2 YYNGEE come from the germline V gene. The CDR3 runs 16 residues. Trimming at V came to 2 bases and at J to 2 bases, leaving 9 bases not matched to a gene. CDR3 sequence reads: CASSVPPGGGTYEQYF. The CDR3 coding sequence is TGTGCCAGCAGCGTGCCCCCGGGGGGGGGCACCTACGAGCAGTACTTC. Combining the CDR3 with reference TRBV9 and TRBJ2-7 gives the whole variable domain DSGVTQTPKHLITATGQRVTLRCSPRSGDLSVYWYQQSLDQGLQFLIQYYNGEERAKGNILERFSAQQFPDLHSELNLSSLELGDSALYFCASSVPPGGGTYEQYFGPGTRLTVT.

V gene TRBV7-9 combines with J gene TRBJ2-7; 7 positions agree with TRBD2. Germline CDR1 is SEHNR and CDR2 is FQNEAQ (reference sequence). CDR3 length: 14 amino acids. V dropped 5 bases and J dropped 5; count of bases not matched to a gene: 9. The CDR3 sequence: CASSMRGTANEQYF. The CDR3 DNA follows: TGTGCCAGCAGCATGCGGGGGACTGCTAACGAGCAGTACTTC.

J is TRBJ2-7 and V is TRBV3-1 (or the pseudogene TRBV3-2), with a tentative D call TRBD1 (5 bases). The CDR3 covers 12 residues. In germline, CDR1 is LGHDT, CDR2 YNNKEL (reference sequence). The V end was cut by 4 bases, the J end by 6 bases, with 10 bases between. The CDR3 DNA reads TGTGCCAGCAGCCGGGCAGGGCCCGAGCAGTACTTC. It translates to CASSRAGPEQYF.

The chain combines TRBV11-3 with TRBJ2-2; 7 bases match TRBD1. The V gene's germline CDR1 is SGHNT and CDR2 YENEEA. V lost 6 bases and J lost 3; bases outside the gene matches: 1. The CDR3 totals 13 residues. Here the CDR3 reads CASRTGHTGELFF. DNA of the CDR3: TGTGCCAGCAGGACAGGGCACACCGGGGAGCTGTTTTTT. The full variable domain, with the rest looked up from reference TRBV11-3 and TRBJ2-2, is EAGVVQSPRYKIIEKKQPVAFWCNPISGHNTLYWYLQNLGQGPELLIRYENEEAVDDSQLPKDRFSAERLKGVDSTLKIQPAELGDSAVYLCASRTGHTGELFFGEGSRLTVL.

Only a few counts were recorded for this clone. The chain combines TRBV19 with TRBJ1-2, with TRBD1 as a possible D gene (5 bases). V shed 10 bases and J shed 8 bases, with 11 bases lying between them. The length of the CDR3 is 10 residues. Germline lookup yields CDR1 LNHDA and CDR2 SQIVND (reference sequence). This chain's CDR3 is CATGTFGYTF. The CDR3 coding sequence is TGTGCCACCGGGACTTTCGGCTACACCTTC. The full variable domain, completed using reference TRBV19 and TRBJ1-2, is DGGITQSPKYLFRKEGQNVTLSCEQNLNHDAMYWYRQDPGQGLRLIYYSQIVNDFQKGDIAEGYSVSREKKESFPLTVTSAQKNPTAFYLCATGTFGYTFGSGTRLTVV.

The table lists this clone with a count of one. DNA of the CDR3: TGTGCCAGCAGCTTAGCTCTGGCTAGCGGCAACAATGAGCAGTTCTTC. Translated, it gives CASSLALASGNNEQFF. The V call is TRBV7-2, the J call TRBJ2-1, with 7 bases lining up with TRBD2. J lost 5 bases, V lost 0 bases, and 7 bases had no gene match. CDR1 and CDR2 (germline): SGHTA, FQGNSA. This CDR3 is 16 amino acids long. Full variable domain (missing parts from reference TRBV7-2 and TRBJ2-1): GAGVSQSPSNKVTEKGKDVELRCDPISGHTALYWYRQSLGQGLEFLIYFQGNSAPDKSGLPSDRFSAERTGGSVSTLTIQRTQQEDSAVYLCASSLALASGNNEQFFGPGTRLTVL.

The chain couples TRBV6-5 to TRBJ2-7, with 11 nucleotides matching TRBD2. Germline loops: CDR1 MNHEY, CDR2 SVGAGI. After removal of 4 bases from V and 2 bases from J, the junction contained 1 base not matched to a gene. CDR3 size: 14 residues. CDR3 nucleotides: TGTGCCAGCAGTTGGACTAGCGGGCCCTACGAGCAGTACTTC. The encoded protein is CASSWTSGPYEQYF.